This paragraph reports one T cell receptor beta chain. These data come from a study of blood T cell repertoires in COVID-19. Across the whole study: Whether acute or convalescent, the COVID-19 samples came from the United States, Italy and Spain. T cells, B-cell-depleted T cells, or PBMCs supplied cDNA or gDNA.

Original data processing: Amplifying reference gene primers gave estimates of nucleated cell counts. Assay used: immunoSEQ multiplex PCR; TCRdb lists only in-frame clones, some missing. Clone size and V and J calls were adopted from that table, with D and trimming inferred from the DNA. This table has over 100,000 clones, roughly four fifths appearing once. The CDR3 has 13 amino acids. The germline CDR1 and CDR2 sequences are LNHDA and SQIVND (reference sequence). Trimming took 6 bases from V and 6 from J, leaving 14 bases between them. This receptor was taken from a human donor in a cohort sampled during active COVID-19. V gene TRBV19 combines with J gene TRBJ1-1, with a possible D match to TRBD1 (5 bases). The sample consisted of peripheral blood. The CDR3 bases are TGTGCCAGTAGGGAAGGACAATTCGCTGAAGCTTTCTTT. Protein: CASREGQFAEAFF.